This T cell receptor beta chain came from a study of tumor-infiltrating lymphocytes in oesophageal squamous cell carcinoma. In its sample, this clonotype was seen once. CDR3 size: 14 residues. V lost 4 bases and J lost 0, with 10 bases in between. Germline CDR1 and CDR2: SGHVS and FQNEAQ. TCRdb re-analysed the PCR reads in MiXCR, keeping a single row per CDR3 protein. The profile shows around 22,000 distinct CDR3 sequences, approximately 35% of them singletons. The TCR was taken from a female donor with esophageal squamous cell carcinoma. Source material: esophageal tumor tissue. The rearrangement joins TRBV7-8 to TRBJ2-7, with no clear D. The CDR3 nucleotides read TGTGCCAGCAGCTCCACAGCAAGCTCCTACGAGCAGTACTTC. Translation: CASSSTASSYEQYF.